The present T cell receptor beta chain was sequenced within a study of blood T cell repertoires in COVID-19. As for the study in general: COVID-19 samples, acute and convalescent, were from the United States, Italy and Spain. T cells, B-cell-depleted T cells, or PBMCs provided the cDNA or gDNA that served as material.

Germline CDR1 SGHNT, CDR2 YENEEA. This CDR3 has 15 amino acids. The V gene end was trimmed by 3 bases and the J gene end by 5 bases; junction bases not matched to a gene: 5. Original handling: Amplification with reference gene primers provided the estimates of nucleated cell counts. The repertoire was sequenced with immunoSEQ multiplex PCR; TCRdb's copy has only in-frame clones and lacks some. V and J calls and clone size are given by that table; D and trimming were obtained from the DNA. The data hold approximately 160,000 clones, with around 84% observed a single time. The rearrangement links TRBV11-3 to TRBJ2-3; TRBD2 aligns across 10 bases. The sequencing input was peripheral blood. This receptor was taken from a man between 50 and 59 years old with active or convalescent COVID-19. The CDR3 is CASSFGAGGVDTQYF. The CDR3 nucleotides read TGTGCCAGCAGCTTTGGAGCGGGAGGGGTAGATACGCAGTATTTT.